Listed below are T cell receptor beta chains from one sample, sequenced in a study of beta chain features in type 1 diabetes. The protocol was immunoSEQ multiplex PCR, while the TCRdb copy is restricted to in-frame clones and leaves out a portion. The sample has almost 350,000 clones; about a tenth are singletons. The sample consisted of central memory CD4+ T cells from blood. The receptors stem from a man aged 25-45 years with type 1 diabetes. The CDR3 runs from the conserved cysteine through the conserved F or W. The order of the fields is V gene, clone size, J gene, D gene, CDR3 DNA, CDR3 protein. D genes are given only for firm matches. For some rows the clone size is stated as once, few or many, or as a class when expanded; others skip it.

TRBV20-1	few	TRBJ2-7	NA	TGCAGTGCTAGGGTTTTATACGAGCAGTACTTC	CSARVLYEQYF
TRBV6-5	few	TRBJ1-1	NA	TGTGCCAGCAGTTACGAGGGTAGTACTGAAGCTTTCTTT	CASSYEGSTEAFF
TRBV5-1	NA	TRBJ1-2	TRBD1	TGCGCCAGCAGCTTGGGGCCAGGGGGCCTCACCTATGGCTACACCTTC	CASSLGPGGLTYGYTF
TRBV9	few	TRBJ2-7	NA	TGTGCCAGCAGCCTCAATTGGCAGGGCTACGAGCAGTACTTC	CASSLNWQGYEQYF
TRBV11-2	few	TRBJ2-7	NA	TGTGCCAGCAGCTTAGACCCAGGGGCAGGCGAGCAGTACTTC	CASSLDPGAGEQYF
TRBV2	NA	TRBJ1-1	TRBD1	TGTGCCAGCAGTGAATACGGTGGGACAGGGGGGAGTACTGAAGCTTTCTTT	CASSEYGGTGGSTEAFF
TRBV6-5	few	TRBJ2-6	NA	TGTGCCAGCAGTCCGCAGGGTGACAGGACCAACGTCCTGACTTTC	CASSPQGDRTNVLTF
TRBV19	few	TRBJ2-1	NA	TGTGCCAGTAGTATCCTTTACAATGAGCAGTTCTTC	CASSILYNEQFF
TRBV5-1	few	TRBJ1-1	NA	TGCGCCAGCAGCTTGCTGACAGGGAACACTGAAGCTTTCTTT	CASSLLTGNTEAFF
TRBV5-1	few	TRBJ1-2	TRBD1	TGCGCCAGCAGCTTCAGTCAGGGGGAGAATGGCTACACCTTC	CASSFSQGENGYTF
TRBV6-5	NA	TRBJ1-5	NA	TGTGCCAGCCAACCTAGGGGTAATAGCAATCAGCCCCAGCATTTT	CASQPRGNSNQPQHF
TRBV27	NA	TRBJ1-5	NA	TGTGCCAGCAGTAGGGACGGTCCCTTGGGGCCCCAGCATTTT	CASSRDGPLGPQHF
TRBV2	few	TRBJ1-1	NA	TGTGCCAGCAGTGGGGATGGGGGCACTGAAGCTTTCTTT	CASSGDGGTEAFF
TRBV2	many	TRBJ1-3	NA	TGTGCCAGCAGGCAGGATGTCTCTGGAAACACCATATATTTT	CASRQDVSGNTIYF
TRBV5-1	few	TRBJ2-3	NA	TGCGCCAGCAGTCGAACGGGGCAGAGCGCAGATACGCAGTATTTT	CASSRTGQSADTQYF
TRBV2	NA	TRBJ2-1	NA	TGTGCCAGCAGTAGGGACTCGAGCCCTGAGCAGTTCTTC	CASSRDSSPEQFF
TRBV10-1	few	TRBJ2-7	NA	TGCGCCAGCAGTGGACAGGGAGGCGAGCAGTACTTC	CASSGQGGEQYF
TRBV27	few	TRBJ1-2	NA	TGTGCCAGCAGTTTCAACGGTGCTAGCTATGGCTACACCTTC	CASSFNGASYGYTF
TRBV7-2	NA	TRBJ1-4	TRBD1	TGTGCCAGCAGCTCTACAGGGGGCAATAATGAAAAACTGTTTTTT	CASSSTGGNNEKLFF
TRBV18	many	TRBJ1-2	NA	TGTGCCAGCTCCCCTCCTGGGGCCTGGAACTATGGCTACACCTTC	CASSPPGAWNYGYTF
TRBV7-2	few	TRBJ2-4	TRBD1	TGTGCCAGCGGGACAGGTGCTACCCAGGGCATTCAGTACTTC	CASGTGATQGIQYF
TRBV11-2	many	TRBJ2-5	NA	TGTGCCAGCAGCTTAATGGGTAACCAGTACTTC	CASSLMGNQYF
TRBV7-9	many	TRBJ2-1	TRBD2	TGTGCCAGCAGCCGAACTAGCGGGGGATACAATGAGCAGTTCTTC	CASSRTSGGYNEQFF
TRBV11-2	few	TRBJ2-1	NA	TGTGCCAGCAGCTGGGCGGGTCCGGACGGTGAGCAGTTCTTC	CASSWAGPDGEQFF
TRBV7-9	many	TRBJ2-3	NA	TGTGCCAGCATCCAAGCGGGCCCGCAAGATACGCAGTATTTT	CASIQAGPQDTQYF
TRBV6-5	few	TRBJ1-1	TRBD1	TGTGCCAGCAGTCCTGGGACAGGGGCGCGGGAAGCTTTCTTT	CASSPGTGAREAFF
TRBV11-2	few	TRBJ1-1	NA	TGTGCCAGCAGCTTAGATCGCTCTGAAGCTTTCTTT	CASSLDRSEAFF
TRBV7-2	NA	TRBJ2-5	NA	TGTGCCAGCAGCTTATACGGGGCAGGGGAGACCCAGTACTTC	CASSLYGAGETQYF
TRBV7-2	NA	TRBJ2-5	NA	TGTGCCAGCAGTAACTCACTCCAAGAGACCCAGTACTTC	CASSNSLQETQYF
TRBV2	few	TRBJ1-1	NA	TGTGCCAGCAGAACAGGACTAAACACTGAAGCTTTCTTT	CASRTGLNTEAFF
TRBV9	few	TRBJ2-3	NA	TGTGCCAGCAGCGTAGATTTGGGCACAGATACGCAGTATTTT	CASSVDLGTDTQYF
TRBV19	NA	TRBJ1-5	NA	TGTGCCAGTAGTGACTCGGGATTCGGCAATCAGCCCCAGCATTTT	CASSDSGFGNQPQHF
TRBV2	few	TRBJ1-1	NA	TGTGCCAGCAACATGAAGGCATACGGCTCCAGTGACCCTCTGAAAGCTTTCTTT	CASNMKAYGSSDPLKAFF
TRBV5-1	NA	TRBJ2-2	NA	TGCGCCAGCGAAACCGGGGCGCTCCGGAGGGCCAACACCGGGGAGCTGTTTTTT	CASETGALRRANTGELFF
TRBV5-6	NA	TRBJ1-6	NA	TGTGCCAGCAGCTTGACTCCGGGCTCACCCCTCCACTTT	CASSLTPGSPLHF
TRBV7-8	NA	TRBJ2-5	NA	TGTGCCAGCAGCTTGAGAGGGGCCGGGGAGACCCAGTACTTC	CASSLRGAGETQYF
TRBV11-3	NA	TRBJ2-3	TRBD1	TGTGCCAGCAGCTTGGGACAGTCAGATACGCAGTATTTT	CASSLGQSDTQYF
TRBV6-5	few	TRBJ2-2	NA	TGTGCCAGCAGGCGGGGTACCGGAGCGGGGGAGCTGTTTTTT	CASRRGTGAGELFF
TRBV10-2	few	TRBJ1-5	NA	TGCGCCAGCAGTGACCCGGCAGGTAATCAGCCCCAGCATTTT	CASSDPAGNQPQHF
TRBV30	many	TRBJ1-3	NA	TGTGCCTGGATCCGGGGGAGCTCTGGAAACACCATATATTTT	CAWIRGSSGNTIYF
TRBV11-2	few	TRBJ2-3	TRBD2	TGTGCCAGCAGCCCCCTAGCGGGGAGCACAGATACGCAGTATTTT	CASSPLAGSTDTQYF
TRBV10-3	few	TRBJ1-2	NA	TGTGCCATCAGTGAGTCGGACAGTATCTATGGCTACACCTTC	CAISESDSIYGYTF
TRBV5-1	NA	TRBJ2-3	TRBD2	TGCGCCAGCAGCTTGTCCCTAGCGGGGGTTACCACAGATACGCAGTATTTT	CASSLSLAGVTTDTQYF
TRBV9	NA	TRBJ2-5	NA	TGTGCCAGCAGCGTAAGTCTGGCGGAAGAGACCCAGTACTTC	CASSVSLAEETQYF
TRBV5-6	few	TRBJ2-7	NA	TGTGCCAGCAGCTTGGCCTTTGACGAGCAGTACTTC	CASSLAFDEQYF
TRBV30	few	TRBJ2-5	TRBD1	TGTGCCGGAACAGAACAGGGGACCCCAGAGACCCAGTACTTC	CAGTEQGTPETQYF
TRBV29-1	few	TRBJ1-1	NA	TGCAGCGTGGCGAAGGGGTACGACACTGAAGCTTTCTTT	CSVAKGYDTEAFF
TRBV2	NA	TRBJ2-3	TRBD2	TGTGCCAGCAGGGGAAATCCCGGGACTAGCGTGGATACGCAGTATTTT	CASRGNPGTSVDTQYF
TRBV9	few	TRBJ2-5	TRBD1	TGTGCCAGCAGCGTAGGGACAGGATCCTTCCAAGAGACCCAGTACTTC	CASSVGTGSFQETQYF
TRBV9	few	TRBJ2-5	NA	TGTGCCAGCAGCAATACGGGGGGCCCTCCGATAAATCAAGAGACCCAGTACTTC	CASSNTGGPPINQETQYF
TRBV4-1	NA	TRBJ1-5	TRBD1	TGCGCCAGCAGCCCGGGACAGGCTCGAGGGAGCAATCAGCCCCAGCATTTT	CASSPGQARGSNQPQHF
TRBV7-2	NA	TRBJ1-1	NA	TGTGCCAGCAGCCGCCAGGAGAACACTGAAGCTTTCTTT	CASSRQENTEAFF
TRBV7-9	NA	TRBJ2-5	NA	TGTGCCAGCAGCTTAGTGGAAATCCAGTACTTC	CASSLVEIQYF
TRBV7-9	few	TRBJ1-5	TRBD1	TGTGCCAGCAGTAAGGGGGCAGAGAGGGCACCGCGTCAGCCCCAGCATTTT	CASSKGAERAPRQPQHF
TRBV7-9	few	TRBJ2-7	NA	TGTGCCAGCAGCCTACAACAGGGCTCCTACGAGCAGTACTTC	CASSLQQGSYEQYF
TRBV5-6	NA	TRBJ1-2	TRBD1	TGTGCCAGCAGGACGCCGGGACAGGGGAGTGGCTACACCTTC	CASRTPGQGSGYTF
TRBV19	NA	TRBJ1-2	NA	TGTGCCAGTAACGAGGGCTACACCTTC	CASNEGYTF
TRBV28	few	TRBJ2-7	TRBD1	TGTGCCAGCAGTATCGGACAGGGGTACGAGCAGTACTTC	CASSIGQGYEQYF